This entry concerns a single T cell receptor beta chain. No antigen is known for it. Base qualities were left out, and no much larger clone turns up one base away. The library was prepared using the immunoSEQ multiplex PCR assay. TCRdb mirrors the immuneACCESS table, restricted to in-frame sequences. Some clones are absent from its copies; in checked studies, under half trace to an unresolved V gene, and the reason for the others is unknown. The sample table lists under 85,000 clones, around four fifths of them with a count of one. 2.5% to 3% of the sample is taken by the ten largest. This sample stems from a study of control samples from healthy donors and cancer patients (dated by TCRdb to 2020 to 2021). Sequencing was done on a sample of PBMCs. The TCR sequence derives from a woman aged 45-59 years with lung cancer.

The CDR3 loop reads CASSYRQGTYEQYF. The sequenced DNA is TGTGCCAGCAGTTACAGACAGGGAACCTACGAGCAGTACTTC. Rearrangement joined TRBV6-2 or TRBV6-3 to TRBJ2-7, and TRBD1 aligns with 7 junction nucleotides. The CDR3 goes from the cysteine to the phenylalanine over 14 residues. The kept DNA is CDR3 alone, 42 bases in frame from the first base. In the germline V gene, CDR1 corresponds to MNHEY and CDR2 to SVGEGT. V has 2 bases trimmed and J has 2 bases trimmed; junction bases matching no gene number 3.